This passage covers 23 T cell receptor beta chains from one sample sequenced in a study of technical replicates of blood from a few donors. Only in-frame clones appear in the TCRdb table, and some are missing; sequencing was by immunoSEQ multiplex PCR. Among over 50,000 clones, over 90% were seen once, and the ten largest hold about 4.4%. The specimen was PBMCs. All receptors derive from a human donor in good health. Some clones in this sample may be carry-over from other donors' samples.

The V call is TRBV5-1, the J call TRBJ2-7, with unresolved D. This CDR3 is built from 11 residues. CDR1 SGHRS and CDR2 YFSETQ come from the germline V gene. With 0 bases removed from V and 6 bases from J, the gap between germline ends came to 4 bases. The CDR3 DNA follows: TGCGCCAGCAGCTTGGGACTCGAGCAGTACTTC. It translates to CASSLGLEQYF.

The chain is built from TRBV7-2 and TRBJ2-7; TRBD2 aligns across 10 bases. V lost 2 bases, J lost 7 bases, and 17 bases stayed unmatched. The CDR3 covers 18 residues. CDR1 SGHTA and CDR2 FQGNSA come from the germline V gene. In DNA, the CDR3 is TGTGCCAGCAGCTTATTTAGCGGGGGGTCTTCCGGGAGGAAGGAGCAGTACTTC. It specifies CASSLFSGGSSGRKEQYF.

This clone is a singleton in its sample. This chain uses TRBV7-2 with TRBJ2-5; 7 bases align to TRBD1. The germline gives CDR1 SGHTA, CDR2 FQGNSA. The junction had 7 bases not matched to a gene; V was cut back by 1 base and J by 2 bases. This CDR3 spans 16 amino acids. The CDR3 DNA sequence: TGTGCCAGCAGCTTAGGGTGGACAGGAGCTCAAGAGACCCAGTACTTC. Amino acids: CASSLGWTGAQETQYF.

The chain employs TRBV18 and TRBJ2-2; 11 nucleotides line up with TRBD2. CDR3 length equals 16 residues. The V gene's germline CDR1 is KGHSH and CDR2 LQKENI. After removal of 4 bases from V and 2 bases from J, the junction contained 3 bases not matched to a gene. In DNA, the CDR3 is TGTGCCAGCTCACAGACTAGCGGGGCTAACACCGGGGAGCTGTTTTTT. It translates to CASSQTSGANTGELFF.

The chain joins TRBV6-5 to TRBJ1-1; no definite D call. Between the trimmed V and J ends, which lost 1 base and 1 base, there was a span of 4 bases. This CDR3 is built from 13 residues. Germline assignment: CDR1 MNHEY and CDR2 SVGAGI. In DNA, the CDR3 is TGTGCCAGCAGTTACTTCGGGAACACTGAAGCTTTCTTT. Its protein is CASSYFGNTEAFF.

The chain uses TRBV23-1 and TRBJ2-5, with 8 bases identical to TRBD2. TRBV23-1 is given ORF status, its function remaining uncertain. The CDR3 is made up of 14 amino acids. The junction had 7 bases not matched to a gene; V was cut back by 6 bases and J by 4 bases. CDR3 residues: CASSSGGVGETQYF. CDR3 coding DNA: TGCGCCAGCAGCAGCGGGGGCGTAGGAGAGACCCAGTACTTC.

The chain uses TRBV7-9 and TRBJ2-3, with 8 bases aligning to TRBD1. This CDR3 is 17 amino acids long. Germline assignment: CDR1 SEHNR and CDR2 FQNEAQ (reference sequence). With V trimmed by 5 bases and J by 8 bases, 18 bases remained unmatched. This CDR3 is CASSPYGQGPSWGTQYF. CDR3 nucleotide sequence: TGTGCCAGCAGCCCATACGGACAGGGACCCTCTTGGGGTACGCAGTATTTT.

The rearrangement links TRBV4-1 to TRBJ1-4; D perhaps matches TRBD1 (6 bases). With 0 bases removed from V and 13 bases from J, the gap between germline ends came to 18 bases. Germline CDR1 is MGHRA and CDR2 is YSYEKL. This CDR3 comprises 15 residues. The CDR3 loop is CASSQEGWGSRGLFF. The CDR3 nucleotides read TGCGCCAGCAGCCAAGAAGGGTGGGGCTCCAGGGGACTGTTTTTT.

The chain is built from TRBV7-6 and TRBJ2-3; the D gene is possibly TRBD2 (6 bases). Per the germline V gene, CDR1 is SGHVS and CDR2 is FNYEAQ. The V gene lost 3 bases and the J gene lost 2 bases, with 18 bases spanning the gap. This CDR3 is 17 amino acids long. CDR3 DNA sequence: TGTGCCAGCAGCTTGATTGTGTCCAGCGGGTACACAGATACGCAGTATTTT. Translated: CASSLIVSSGYTDTQYF. Drawing the rest from reference TRBV7-6 and TRBJ2-3, the complete variable domain is GAGVSQSPRYKVTKRGQDVALRCDPISGHVSLYWYRQALGQGPEFLTYFNYEAQQDKSGLPNDRFSAERPEGSISTLTIQRTEQRDSAMYRCASSLIVSSGYTDTQYFGPGTRLTVL.

The chain links TRBV30 to TRBJ2-1, with D hard to call. This CDR3 has 12 amino acids. CDR1 and CDR2 from the germline V gene are GTSNPN and SVGIG (reference sequence). V was pared by 3 bases and J by 2 bases, with 5 bases between. The CDR3 loop is CAWSLTYNEQFF. The CDR3 DNA reads as TGTGCCTGGAGCCTAACCTACAATGAGCAGTTCTTC.

The CDR3 here is CAVYRGGEQFF. The CDR3 DNA is TGTGCCGTTTACAGGGGAGGAGAGCAGTTCTTC. The V and J genes are TRBV2 and TRBJ2-1; D is perhaps TRBD1 (7 bases). The CDR3 has 11 amino acids. CDR1 and CDR2 from the germline V gene are SNHLY and FYNNEI. V shed 11 bases and J shed 10 bases, with 15 bases lying between them.

The chain has TRBV13 and TRBJ2-7; 9 bases map to TRBD2. With 5 bases clipped from V and 1 base from J, the junction kept 6 bases outside the gene matches. This CDR3 spans 15 amino acids. Germline CDR1 PRHDT, CDR2 FYEKMQ (reference sequence). This CDR3 reads CASSIAGEGSYEQYF. The CDR3 nucleotides are TGTGCCAGCAGCATAGCGGGAGAGGGATCCTACGAGCAGTACTTC. The full variable domain, completed using reference TRBV13 and TRBJ2-7, is AAGVIQSPRHLIKEKRETATLKCYPIPRHDTVYWYQQGPGQDPQFLISFYEKMQSDKGSIPDRFSAQQFSDYHSELNMSSLELGDSALYFCASSIAGEGSYEQYFGPGTRLTVT.

This rearrangement joins TRBV20-1 to TRBJ2-7; no clear D gene. This CDR3 has 11 amino acids. The ends were cut back, 6 bases at V and 8 bases at J, with 14 bases in the middle. The germline V gene has CDR1 DFQATT and CDR2 SNEGSKA (reference sequence). CDR3 in amino acids: CSALLEPQQYF. As DNA, the CDR3 is TGCAGTGCCCTCCTGGAGCCGCAGCAGTACTTC.

This clone came up once. The chain employs TRBV9 and TRBJ2-1; 9 bases agree with TRBD2. This CDR3 comprises 15 residues. V lost 4 bases to trimming and J lost 4 bases; unmatched junction nucleotides: 6. CDR1 is SGDLS and CDR2 is YYNGEE in the germline V gene. The CDR3 DNA sequence: TGTGCCAGCAGCCTTAGCGGGGGAGCTTACAATGAGCAGTTCTTC. Translation gives CASSLSGGAYNEQFF.

This chain joins TRBV11-2 and TRBJ2-5; 7 nucleotides agree with TRBD2. J gave up 5 bases and V 4 bases, and 7 bases lay outside the gene matches. Germline CDR1 SGHAT, CDR2 FQNNGV. The CDR3 consists of 14 residues. The CDR3 region is CASSSPGGRETQYF. CDR3 sequence (DNA): TGTGCCAGCAGCTCCCCGGGGGGTAGGGAGACCCAGTACTTC.

V gene TRBV7-2 combines with J gene TRBJ1-2, with 7 bases aligning to TRBD1. V shed 3 bases and J 1 base; nucleotides not matched to a gene: 2. Germline CDR1 SGHTA, CDR2 FQGNSA. CDR3 size: 14 residues. The CDR3 here is CASSFWDSNYGYTF. The CDR3 nucleotides read TGTGCCAGCAGCTTCTGGGACAGTAACTATGGCTACACCTTC. The full variable domain, its missing parts supplied by reference TRBV7-2 and TRBJ1-2, is GAGVSQSPSNKVTEKGKDVELRCDPISGHTALYWYRQSLGQGLEFLIYFQGNSAPDKSGLPSDRFSAERTGGSVSTLTIQRTQQEDSAVYLCASSFWDSNYGYTFGSGTRLTVV.

This chain's CDR3 is CASSRLGLAGVSADTQYF. Written as DNA, the CDR3 is TGTGCCAGCAGTCGCTTGGGGCTAGCGGGAGTTTCAGCAGATACGCAGTATTTT. The chain uses TRBV2 and TRBJ2-3, with 10 bases identical to TRBD2. The CDR3 contains 18 residues. CDR1 and CDR2 (germline): SNHLY, FYNNEI. With V trimmed by 5 bases and J by 4 bases, 15 bases remained unmatched.

The chain combines TRBV19 with TRBJ2-6; 9 bases are a match to TRBD1. Germline V gene sequence: CDR1 LNHDA, CDR2 SQIVND (reference sequence). The CDR3 sequence is 16 residues long. The V segment lost 7 bases and the J segment 5 bases; nucleotides outside the gene matches: 9. The CDR3 DNA follows: TGTGCCAGTACCCCGGGACAGGGCGGAAGGGCCAACGTCCTGACTTTC. Translating gives CASTPGQGGRANVLTF.

This clone has just one count. This rearrangement joins TRBV6-5 to TRBJ1-2, with 10 bases lining up with TRBD1. This CDR3 region has 14 residues. The J segment lost 7 bases and the V segment lost 2 bases, leaving 4 bases of the junction unmatched. Germline V gives CDR1 MNHEY, CDR2 SVGAGI. The CDR3 bases are TGTGCCAGCAGTTACCGGGACAGGGGTCGTGGCTACACCTTC. Amino acid sequence: CASSYRDRGRGYTF.

The chain links TRBV5-1 to TRBJ1-1; TRBD1 aligns across 12 bases. Germline assignment: CDR1 SGHRS and CDR2 YFSETQ. J gave up 9 bases and V 3 bases, and 9 bases lay outside the gene matches. The CDR3 is 15 residues long. The DNA for the CDR3 is TGCGCCAGCAGCTCCGGGGGACAGGGGGCGATGCAAGCTTTCTTT. Translated, it gives CASSSGGQGAMQAFF.

This clone showed up just once. The rearrangement links TRBV7-7 to TRBJ2-3; 11 bases are shared with TRBD2. The CDR3 loop spans 16 amino acids. From germline, CDR1 is SSHAT and CDR2 FNYEAQ (reference sequence). V shed 1 base, J shed 6 bases, and the junction held 6 bases outside the gene matches. Here the CDR3 DNA reads TGTGCCAGCAGCTTAGGTCTAGCGGGAGGTGGGGATACGCAGTATTTT. This encodes CASSLGLAGGGDTQYF. The entire variable domain, with the rest obtained from reference TRBV7-7 and TRBJ2-3, is as follows: GAGVSQSPRYKVTKRGQDVTLRCDPISSHATLYWYQQALGQGPEFLTYFNYEAQPDKSGLPSDRFSAERPEGSISTLTIQRTEQRDSAMYRCASSLGLAGGGDTQYFGPGTRLTVL.

The V and J genes are TRBV2 and TRBJ1-6; a possible D gene is TRBD1 (6 bases). V lost 6 bases and J lost 10, with 13 bases in between. CDR1 and CDR2 from the germline V gene are SNHLY and FYNNEI. This CDR3 has 13 amino acids. CDR3 loop: CASRIPRGSPLHF. CDR3 DNA sequence: TGTGCCAGCAGAATACCCAGGGGATCACCCCTCCACTTT.

The chain carries TRBV7-9 and TRBJ2-3; TRBD2 matches at 11 bases. V was pared by 1 base and J by 7 bases, with 16 bases of the junction left unmatched. Looked up from germline, CDR1 is SEHNR and CDR2 is FQNEAQ (reference sequence). The CDR3 consists of 19 residues. CDR3 residues: CASSLEGPTSGGLKYTQYF. In nucleotides, the CDR3 is TGTGCCAGCAGCTTAGAGGGCCCAACTAGCGGGGGCCTCAAGTATACGCAGTATTTT.